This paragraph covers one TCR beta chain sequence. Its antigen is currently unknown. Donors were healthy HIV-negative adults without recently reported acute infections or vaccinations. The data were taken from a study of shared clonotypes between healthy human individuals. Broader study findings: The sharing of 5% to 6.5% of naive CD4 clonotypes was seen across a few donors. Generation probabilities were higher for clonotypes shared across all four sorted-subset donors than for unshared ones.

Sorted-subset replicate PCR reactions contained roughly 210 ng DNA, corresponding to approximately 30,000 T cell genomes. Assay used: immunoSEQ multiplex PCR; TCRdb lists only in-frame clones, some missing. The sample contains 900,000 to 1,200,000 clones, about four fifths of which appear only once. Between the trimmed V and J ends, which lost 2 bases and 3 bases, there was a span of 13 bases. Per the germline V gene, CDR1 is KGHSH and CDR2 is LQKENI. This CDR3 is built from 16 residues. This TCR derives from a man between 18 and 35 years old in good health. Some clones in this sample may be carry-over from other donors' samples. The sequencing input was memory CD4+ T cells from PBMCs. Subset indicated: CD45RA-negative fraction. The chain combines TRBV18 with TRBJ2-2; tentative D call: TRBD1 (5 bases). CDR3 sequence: CASSPYIRDDTGELFF. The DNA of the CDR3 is TGTGCCAGCTCACCATATATCAGGGATGACACCGGGGAGCTGTTTTTT.